This T cell receptor (beta chain) stems from a study of T-cell memory formation after mild COVID-19. Overall study: TCR clustering was largely donor specific. Study findings and constraints: Whereas later expanders leaned CD4+, clones contracting day 15 to 85 showed a balanced CD4/CD8 makeup. Of the contracting clones, CD4+ ones lay mainly in CM and EM, and CD8+ ones in EMRA. The authors did not confirm SARS-CoV-2 specificity of second-wave clones peaking day 37.

TCRdb re-analysed the 5' RACE reads in MiXCR, keeping a single row per CDR3 protein. Of approximately 570,000 distinct CDR3 sequences in the sample, approximately 19% were seen once. Many counts were recorded for this clonotype. Its matching antigen is unknown. The CDR3 length is 12 residues. V gave up 5 bases and J gave up 8 bases; unmatched junction bases: 3. Looked up from germline, CDR1 is SGHTA and CDR2 is FQGNSA. Sequenced sample: PBMCs or a T cell subset sorted from them (not recorded which). V usage is TRBV7-2 and J usage is TRBJ2-1; 7 bases agree with TRBD2. This sequence originates from an adult woman who had mild COVID-19 (a few samples of this study predate the infection). Cell type and time point are not known. The CDR3 protein is CASSPGGYEQFF. Here the CDR3 DNA reads TGTGCCAGCAGCCCCGGGGGGTATGAGCAGTTCTTC.